This TCR beta chain was captured by sequencing in a study of T cell responses to AZD1222 COVID-19 vaccine. The method was immunoSEQ multiplex PCR; TCRdb's version includes in-frame clones alone and lacks a portion of them. Among 100,000 to 120,000 clones, 85% to 95% were seen once, and the ten largest hold 2.9%. Study-wide results and caveats: Two AZD1222 administrations were followed by greater Spike-specific TCR breadth and depth. Repertoires were obtained solely post-peak T cell response. Most donors were white British and more were female, and clonal diversity was possibly underestimated.

Germline assignment: CDR1 SGHRS and CDR2 YFSETQ. This CDR3 region has 13 residues. V was pared by 2 bases and J by 3 bases, with 8 bases between. Notes on this clone: What it binds is not known.

The chain joins TRBV5-1 to TRBJ1-1; D is perhaps TRBD1 (6 bases). Material: peripheral blood, obtained 28 days after the second AZD1222 dose. The sequence was collected from an adult who received the AZD1222 COVID-19 vaccine. The CDR3 is CASSFPGDTEAFF. CDR3 bases: TGCGCCAGCAGCTTCCCAGGGGACACTGAAGCTTTCTTT.